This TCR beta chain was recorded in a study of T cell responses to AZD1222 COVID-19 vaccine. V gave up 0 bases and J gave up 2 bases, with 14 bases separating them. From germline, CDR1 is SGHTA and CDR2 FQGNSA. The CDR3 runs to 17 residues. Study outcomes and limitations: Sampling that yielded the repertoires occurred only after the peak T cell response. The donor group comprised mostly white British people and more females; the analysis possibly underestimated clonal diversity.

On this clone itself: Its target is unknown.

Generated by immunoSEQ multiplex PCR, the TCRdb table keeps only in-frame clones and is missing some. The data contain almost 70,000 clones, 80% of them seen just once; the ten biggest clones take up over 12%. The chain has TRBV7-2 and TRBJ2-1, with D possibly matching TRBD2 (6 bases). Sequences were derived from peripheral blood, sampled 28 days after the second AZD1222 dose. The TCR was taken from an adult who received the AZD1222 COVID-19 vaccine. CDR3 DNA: TGTGCCAGCAGCTTAGCGCCCGGGACTGGAACCTACAATGAGCAGTTCTTC. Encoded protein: CASSLAPGTGTYNEQFF.